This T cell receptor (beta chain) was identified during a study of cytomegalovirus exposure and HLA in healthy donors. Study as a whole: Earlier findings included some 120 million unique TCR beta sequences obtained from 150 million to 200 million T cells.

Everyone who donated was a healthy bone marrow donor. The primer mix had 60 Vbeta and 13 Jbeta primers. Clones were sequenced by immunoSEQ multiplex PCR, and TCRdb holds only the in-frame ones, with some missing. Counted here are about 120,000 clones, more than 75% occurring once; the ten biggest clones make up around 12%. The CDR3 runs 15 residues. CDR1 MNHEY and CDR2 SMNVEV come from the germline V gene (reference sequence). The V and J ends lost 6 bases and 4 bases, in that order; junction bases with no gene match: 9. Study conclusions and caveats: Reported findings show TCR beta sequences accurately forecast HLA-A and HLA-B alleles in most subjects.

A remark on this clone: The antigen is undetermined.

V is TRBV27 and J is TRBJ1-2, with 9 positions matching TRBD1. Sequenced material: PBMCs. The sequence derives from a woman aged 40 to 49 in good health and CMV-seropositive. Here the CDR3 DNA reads TGTGCCAGCAGACTACAGGGGGCGCCTAGCTATGGCTACACCTTC. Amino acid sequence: CASRLQGAPSYGYTF.